The rows below give T cell receptor beta chains drawn from one sample of a study of blood T cells in healthy people across ages. Each CDR3 protein gets one entry after TCRdb re-called the 5' RACE reads with MiXCR. This table holds about 1.4 million distinct CDR3 sequences, almost 60% found once. Specimen: blood. The receptors originated from a man between 18 and 29 years old in good health. Both conserved end residues are part of each CDR3. D genes are given only for firm matches. The size of a clone is reported for some rows only, either as once, few or many, or as a class for expanded clones.

v_call: TRBV9; d_call: NA; j_call: TRBJ1-2; clone_size: NA; cdr3_nt: TGTGCCAGCTCCCACCCCGAGGTGGTTGACTATGGCTACACCTTC; cdr3_aa: CASSHPEVVDYGYTF
v_call: TRBV6-2/TRBV6-3; d_call: NA; j_call: TRBJ2-1; clone_size: NA; cdr3_nt: TGTGCCAGCAGTTACGGGCATGAGCAGTTCTTC; cdr3_aa: CASSYGHEQFF
v_call: TRBV7-2; d_call: NA; j_call: TRBJ2-5; clone_size: NA; cdr3_nt: TGTGCCAGCAGCTTACTTAGCGGAGTGGAAGAGACCCAGTACTTC; cdr3_aa: CASSLLSGVEETQYF
v_call: TRBV12-3/TRBV12-4; d_call: NA; j_call: TRBJ2-4; clone_size: few; cdr3_nt: TGTGCCAGCACTGTACCAGCCAAAAACATTCAGTACTTC; cdr3_aa: CASTVPAKNIQYF
v_call: TRBV10-2; d_call: TRBD2; j_call: TRBJ2-3; clone_size: NA; cdr3_nt: TGCGCCAGCAGAGTAGGGACTAGCGGGAGCACAGATACGCAGTATTTT; cdr3_aa: CASRVGTSGSTDTQYF
v_call: TRBV7-2; d_call: NA; j_call: TRBJ1-2; clone_size: NA; cdr3_nt: TGTGCCAGCAGCTTAGCGCAGGGAGGTTCAAACTATGGCTACACCTTC; cdr3_aa: CASSLAQGGSNYGYTF
v_call: TRBV5-1; d_call: NA; j_call: TRBJ2-7; clone_size: NA; cdr3_nt: TGCGCCAGCATCAACACCGGGACGCGCGAGCAGTACTTC; cdr3_aa: CASINTGTREQYF
v_call: TRBV9; d_call: NA; j_call: TRBJ2-1; clone_size: NA; cdr3_nt: TGTGCCAGCAGCGTAGAGGCTGTATACTACAATGAGCAGTTCTTC; cdr3_aa: CASSVEAVYYNEQFF
v_call: TRBV24-1; d_call: NA; j_call: TRBJ1-2; clone_size: NA; cdr3_nt: TGTGCCACCCGGGCCCACAACTATGGCTACACCTTC; cdr3_aa: CATRAHNYGYTF
v_call: TRBV29-1; d_call: TRBD2; j_call: TRBJ2-1; clone_size: few; cdr3_nt: TGCAGCGTTGACTCTAGCGGGAGCAATGAGCAGTTCTTC; cdr3_aa: CSVDSSGSNEQFF
v_call: TRBV28; d_call: NA; j_call: TRBJ2-1; clone_size: many; cdr3_nt: TGTGCCAGCAGTTCCCATGGGGCGACCCCTGAGCAGTTCTTC; cdr3_aa: CASSSHGATPEQFF
v_call: TRBV20-1; d_call: NA; j_call: TRBJ2-7; clone_size: few; cdr3_nt: TGCAGTGCTAGAGTGACGCAGGAGCAGTACTTC; cdr3_aa: CSARVTQEQYF
v_call: TRBV5-4; d_call: NA; j_call: TRBJ1-6; clone_size: NA; cdr3_nt: TGTGCCAGCAGCTTGGCCCCCAGACCTAATTCACCCCTCCACTTT; cdr3_aa: CASSLAPRPNSPLHF
v_call: TRBV25-1; d_call: NA; j_call: TRBJ2-1; clone_size: NA; cdr3_nt: TGTGCCTGCAGCACAAAGGAGTCAGGGAACAATGAGCAGTTCTTC; cdr3_aa: CACSTKESGNNEQFF
v_call: TRBV27; d_call: TRBD1; j_call: TRBJ2-5; clone_size: NA; cdr3_nt: TGTGCCAGCAGTGGATACAGGGGATCGGAGACCCAGTACTTC; cdr3_aa: CASSGYRGSETQYF